This is a list of T cell receptor beta chains from one sample in a study of blood T cell repertoires in COVID-19. TCRdb keeps only in-frame clones here, not all; method: immunoSEQ multiplex PCR. The sample records roughly 300,000 clones, 80% to 90% being singletons. The specimen sequenced was peripheral blood. The receptors were sampled from a woman between 45 and 65 years old who had recovered from COVID-19. CDR3s include the opening cysteine and the closing phenylalanine or tryptophan. D genes are given only for firm matches. Rows may omit the clone size; those that give it use once, few, many or a size class.

size	D	V	J	CDR3	DNA
-	TRBD1	TRBV7-9	TRBJ2-7	CASSFQGRAGGLEQYF	TGTGCCAGCAGCTTCCAAGGTCGAGCAGGGGGCCTGGAGCAGTACTTC
-	-	TRBV11-2	TRBJ1-2	CASSPFLGYGYTF	TGTGCCAGCAGCCCCTTTCTAGGCTATGGCTACACCTTC
-	-	TRBV30	TRBJ2-3	CAWSQGTSTDTQYF	TGTGCCTGGAGTCAGGGGACCAGCACAGATACGCAGTATTTT
-	TRBD1	TRBV27	TRBJ2-1	CASSRDRVYNEQFF	TGTGCCAGCAGCCGGGACAGGGTTTACAATGAGCAGTTCTTC
-	TRBD1	TRBV7-9	TRBJ2-5	CASSPGTGAQETQYF	TGTGCCAGCAGCCCAGGGACAGGGGCCCAAGAGACCCAGTACTTC
-	TRBD2	TRBV15	TRBJ2-7	CATSVGAGEGYEQYF	TGTGCCACCAGCGTAGGTGCGGGAGAAGGATACGAGCAGTACTTC
-	-	TRBV6-6	TRBJ1-1	CASTRDWVDLGTEAFF	TGTGCCAGCACCAGGGACTGGGTGGATTTAGGGACTGAAGCTTTCTTT
-	-	TRBV27	TRBJ1-5	CASSLTGALNQPQHF	TGTGCCAGCAGTTTAACAGGCGCCCTCAATCAGCCCCAGCATTTT
-	-	TRBV30	TRBJ2-7	CAWRGPPSYEQYF	TGTGCCTGGAGGGGCCCCCCGTCCTACGAGCAGTACTTC
-	-	TRBV6-4	TRBJ1-5	CASRNRDSNQPQHF	TGTGCCAGCAGGAATCGGGATAGCAATCAGCCCCAGCATTTT
-	TRBD2	TRBV6-2/TRBV6-3	TRBJ2-3	CASSYPLLRGGVYGADTQYF	TGTGCCAGCAGTTACCCCTTACTGCGCGGGGGGGTTTATGGCGCAGATACGCAGTATTTT
-	-	TRBV6-5	TRBJ2-3	CASSSTGRDTDTQYF	TGTGCCAGCAGCTCGACAGGTCGTGATACAGATACGCAGTATTTT
-	-	TRBV4-2	TRBJ1-2	CASSQKTGNRGYGYTF	TGTGCCAGCAGCCAAAAGACAGGTAATCGCGGCTATGGCTACACCTTC
-	TRBD2	TRBV12-3/TRBV12-4	TRBJ2-3	CASDPSGADTQYF	TGTGCCAGCGATCCTAGCGGAGCAGATACGCAGTATTTT
-	-	TRBV7-9	TRBJ2-6	CASSLGNSGANVLTF	TGTGCCAGCAGCTTAGGTAACTCTGGGGCCAACGTCCTGACTTTC
-	-	TRBV2	TRBJ2-5	CASRERRDSYGQETQYF	TGTGCCAGCAGGGAAAGGAGGGACTCTTATGGCCAAGAGACCCAGTACTTC
-	TRBD2	TRBV19	TRBJ2-1	CASSPGLAGDPRGSYNEQFF	TGTGCCAGTAGTCCCGGACTAGCGGGAGACCCCAGGGGCTCCTACAATGAGCAGTTCTTC
-	TRBD2	TRBV19	TRBJ2-7	CATTSGTSGPYEQYF	TGTGCCACAACCTCCGGGACTAGCGGGCCCTACGAGCAGTACTTC
-	TRBD2	TRBV5-1	TRBJ2-7	CASSGTSASYEQYF	TGCGCCAGCAGCGGGACTAGCGCCTCCTACGAGCAGTACTTC
-	TRBD1	TRBV4-3	TRBJ2-3	CASSQAGTDNTQYF	TGCGCCAGCAGCCAAGCCGGGACAGACAATACGCAGTATTTT
-	TRBD2	TRBV5-6	TRBJ2-3	CASSPIAGVADTQYF	TGTGCCAGCAGCCCCATAGCGGGGGTGGCGGATACGCAGTATTTT
-	-	TRBV9	TRBJ2-1	CASSVGNAGNEQFF	TGTGCCAGCAGCGTAGGTAACGCAGGCAATGAGCAGTTCTTC
-	-	TRBV5-1	TRBJ1-3	CASMPGDISGNTIYF	TGCGCCAGCATGCCCGGGGACATCTCTGGAAACACCATATATTTT
-	TRBD1	TRBV29-1	TRBJ2-1	CSVIPGQGADNEQFF	TGCAGCGTTATCCCGGGACAGGGGGCCGACAATGAGCAGTTCTTC
-	TRBD1	TRBV2	TRBJ1-4	CASSNRDRGEKLFF	TGTGCCAGCAGTAACCGGGACAGGGGTGAAAAACTGTTTTTT
-	TRBD1	TRBV18	TRBJ1-5	CASSPKQGFNQPQHF	TGTGCCAGCTCACCCAAACAGGGGTTTAATCAGCCCCAGCATTTT
-	TRBD1	TRBV19	TRBJ1-5	CASRKDRVNNQPQHF	TGTGCCAGTAGAAAGGACAGGGTTAACAATCAGCCCCAGCATTTT
-	-	TRBV28	TRBJ1-5	CASSLFRQIVSNQPQHF	TGTGCCAGCAGTTTATTCCGTCAGATTGTAAGCAATCAGCCCCAGCATTTT
once	-	TRBV25-1	TRBJ2-2	CASSEQREVNTGELFF	TGTGCCAGCAGTGAACAACGAGAAGTGAACACCGGGGAGCTGTTTTTT